A selection of T cell receptor beta chains follows, all from one sample in a study of T cell responses to AZD1222 COVID-19 vaccine. The repertoire was sequenced with immunoSEQ multiplex PCR; TCRdb's copy has only in-frame clones and lacks some. The table includes 80,000 or so clones, 70% to 80% detected once. This material consisted of peripheral blood, taken 28 days after the second dose of the MenACWY control vaccine. All receptors derive from an adult who received the MenACWY meningococcal vaccine as a control. CDR3s include the opening cysteine and the closing phenylalanine or tryptophan. Each record gives: V gene, J gene, clone size, D gene, CDR3 protein, CDR3 DNA. D genes are given only for firm matches. The size field is filled for only some rows; it gives once, few, many or a size class.

>TRBV19|TRBJ1-1|NA|NA
CASSRAGDTEAFF
TGTGCCAGTAGTCGTGCGGGGGACACTGAAGCTTTCTTT
>TRBV6-1|TRBJ2-3|NA|TRBD1
CASSSRTGGTDTQYF
TGTGCCAGCAGTTCCAGGACAGGGGGCACAGATACGCAGTATTTT
>TRBV2|TRBJ2-6|NA|NA
CASSLTGTGANVLTF
TGTGCCAGCAGCCTAACAGGGACCGGGGCCAACGTCCTGACTTTC
>TRBV30|TRBJ2-1|once|TRBD1
CAWDPGQGTNEQFF
TGTGCCTGGGACCCAGGACAGGGTACCAATGAGCAGTTCTTC
>TRBV6-2/TRBV6-3|TRBJ2-2|once|TRBD1
CASTPRGQGGLVVGELFF
TGTGCCAGCACCCCCCGGGGACAGGGAGGACTAGTGGTCGGGGAGCTGTTTTTT
>TRBV2|TRBJ2-5|few|TRBD1
CASRGQGAMETQYF
TGTGCCAGCAGGGGACAGGGCGCGATGGAGACCCAGTACTTC
>TRBV6-5|TRBJ2-2|few|NA
CASGYGGHNTGELFF
TGTGCCAGCGGATACGGGGGCCATAACACCGGGGAGCTGTTTTTT
>TRBV6-5|TRBJ1-6|NA|NA
CASSYGRDSPLHF
TGTGCCAGCAGTTACGGGCGGGATTCACCCCTCCACTTT
>TRBV7-2|TRBJ1-2|NA|TRBD1
CASSLGQVAFDYGYTF
TGTGCCAGCAGCTTGGGACAGGTCGCCTTTGACTATGGCTACACCTTC
>TRBV7-8|TRBJ2-7|few|TRBD2
CASSSSSGGAIVYEQYF
TGTGCCAGCAGCTCATCTAGCGGGGGGGCCATCGTATACGAGCAGTACTTC
>TRBV15|TRBJ2-7|NA|NA
CATSRDLTPGLGQYF
TGTGCCACCAGCAGAGATCTGACCCCTGGATTAGGGCAGTACTTC
>TRBV3-1/TRBV3-2|TRBJ1-1|once|TRBD1
CASSQGRDRGTEAFF
TGTGCCAGCAGCCAGGGCAGGGACAGGGGCACTGAAGCTTTCTTT
>TRBV27|TRBJ2-4|NA|TRBD1
CASSPRTGVNIQYF
TGTGCCAGCAGTCCCCGGACAGGGGTGAACATTCAGTACTTC
>TRBV7-8|TRBJ2-5|NA|TRBD2
CASSFRAGMGQETQYF
TGTGCCAGCAGCTTCCGAGCGGGAATGGGCCAAGAGACCCAGTACTTC
>TRBV19|TRBJ1-5|NA|NA
CASSIEGRGRGQPQHF
TGTGCCAGTAGTATAGAGGGGAGGGGCAGGGGTCAGCCCCAGCATTTT
>TRBV30|TRBJ2-5|NA|NA
CAWSAQPETQYF
TGTGCCTGGAGTGCCCAGCCGGAGACCCAGTACTTC
>TRBV6-5|TRBJ1-5|NA|NA
CASSPGITGNQPQHF
TGTGCCAGCAGTCCGGGGATTACGGGCAATCAGCCCCAGCATTTT
>TRBV2|TRBJ2-1|NA|TRBD2
CASSDGGRVSYNEQFF
TGTGCCAGCAGTGATGGAGGGAGGGTCAGCTACAATGAGCAGTTCTTC
>TRBV12-3/TRBV12-4|TRBJ1-2|NA|NA
CASSLNVYGYTF
TGTGCCAGCAGTTTAAACGTCTATGGCTACACCTTC
>TRBV19|TRBJ1-2|NA|NA
CASSIGGGGYTF
TGTGCCAGTAGTATTGGAGGTGGCGGCTACACCTTC
>TRBV30|TRBJ1-1|NA|NA
CAWLGLPLNTEAFF
TGTGCCTGGCTGGGACTGCCCCTGAACACTGAAGCTTTCTTT
>TRBV7-9|TRBJ1-1|NA|TRBD1
CASSQQTGTEAFF
TGTGCCAGCAGCCAACAGACAGGGACTGAAGCTTTCTTT
>TRBV7-9|TRBJ1-5|NA|NA
CASSFSTTQHF
TGTGCCAGCAGCTTTTCCACGACCCAGCATTTT
>TRBV7-9|TRBJ1-1|NA|NA
CASSSGSVANTEAFF
TGTGCCAGCAGCTCGGGTTCCGTCGCGAACACTGAAGCTTTCTTT
>TRBV3-1/TRBV3-2|TRBJ2-3|NA|TRBD1
CASSQTLGDSFTDTQYF
TGTGCCAGCAGCCAAACACTTGGGGACAGCTTCACAGATACGCAGTATTTT
>TRBV12-5|TRBJ1-2|NA|NA
CASGLDYRGYTF
TGTGCTAGTGGTTTGGACTACCGAGGCTACACCTTC
>TRBV3-1/TRBV3-2|TRBJ2-7|NA|TRBD1
CASSPEADRGKCEQYF
TGTGCCAGCAGCCCCGAGGCGGACAGGGGCAAATGCGAGCAGTACTTC
>TRBV18|TRBJ1-1|NA|NA
CASSVTGNTEAFF
TGTGCCAGCTCGGTAACAGGAAACACTGAAGCTTTCTTT
>TRBV20-1|TRBJ1-3|NA|TRBD1
CSASQGAGNTIYF
TGCAGTGCTAGTCAGGGGGCTGGAAACACCATATATTTT
>TRBV2|TRBJ2-7|NA|NA
CASIRDTAYEQYF
TGTGCCAGCATCCGGGACACAGCATACGAGCAGTACTTC
>TRBV4-2|TRBJ2-7|NA|TRBD2
CASSPAGQGRKSYEQYF
TGTGCCAGCAGCCCAGCGGGGCAGGGAAGGAAATCCTACGAGCAGTACTTC
>TRBV18|TRBJ2-2|few|NA
CASSPGQNTGELFF
TGTGCCAGCTCACCAGGTCAGAACACCGGGGAGCTGTTTTTT
>TRBV7-2|TRBJ2-1|NA|NA
CASSPYGAGDSYNEQFF
TGTGCCAGCAGCCCCTACGGGGCAGGGGACTCCTACAATGAGCAGTTCTTC
>TRBV28|TRBJ2-5|few|NA
CASSLFPGGMGTQYF
TGTGCCAGCAGTTTATTCCCAGGAGGGATGGGGACCCAGTACTTC
>TRBV30|TRBJ1-1|NA|TRBD1
CAWSVGTANTEAFF
TGTGCCTGGAGTGTTGGGACAGCGAACACTGAAGCTTTCTTT
>TRBV19|TRBJ1-2|NA|NA
CASSPGQTSYGYTF
TGTGCCAGTAGTCCCGGACAGACTTCCTATGGCTACACCTTC